The entry that follows covers one TCR beta chain sequence. Its specific antigen is unknown. No much larger clonotype is one base removed from it; base qualities were not supplied. The cohort consisted of some 670 healthy bone marrow donors. Cohort members were all nominally healthy when sampled, although unrecorded immune exposures were likely present. The donor tested CMV seropositive and was one of the 289 seropositive cohort members. Each donor provided a peripheral blood sample, and peripheral blood mononuclear cells were used for TCR beta sequencing. Genomic DNA extraction from the blood cell samples was performed with the Qiagen DNeasy Blood Extraction Kit. This entry comes from a study of cytomegalovirus exposure and HLA in healthy donors (dated 2017 in TCRdb). General notes on the study: An earlier analysis of roughly 500 of the donors reported 276 Gb of sequence data and 90 million to 120 million unique TCR beta sequences obtained from 180 million or so T cells. Every discovery cohort repertoire had been produced on one sequencing platform. The T cell repertoires of some 670 subjects were profiled by immunosequencing and related to cytomegalovirus serostatus. Among the roughly 400 genotyped donors, under 90% belonged to the genetic ancestry cluster associated with self-reported Caucasian donors. In an earlier analysis of roughly 580 of the donors, high-throughput TCR beta sequencing was used to judge whether each TCR beta V gene segment behaved as functional or pseudogenic. Across 300 to 400 genotyped donors of the cohort, an average of roughly 200,000 unique TCR beta nucleotide sequences per donor were sequenced, and roughly 17% of those sequences were non-productive. Rather than using new phenotypic data, the later analysis identified candidate immune exposures from TCR beta sequences and from how often those sequences occurred across donors. Both class I and class II loci were covered by HLA typing, at four-digit resolution. The study aimed to test whether signatures of past pathogen exposure could be identified by cataloging public T cell receptors. The study combined high-throughput TCR immunosequencing, statistical association of individual TCRs with disease status, and machine learning to predict cytomegalovirus infection status. A later genetic analysis took genome-wide SNP genotypes for about 65% of the 666 donors and used that subset as a discovery cohort. Because of strong linkage in the cohort, 5 or 6 DR-DQ haplotypes were treated as single units for association and clustering. Approximately 300 gigabases of sequencing data and roughly 80 million unique TCR sequences made up an early release that covered around 640 HLA-typed donors. A later analysis re-examined previously published TCR beta repertoires from 610 or so donors and added high-resolution HLA genotyping to investigate patterns of TCR occurrence. Besides the first cohort of roughly 700 subjects, a separate validation cohort made up of over 100 different subjects was used. Donor age, sex, ethnicity and CMV serostatus were compiled together with the repertoire data. Typing coverage differed by locus: A, B, C, DRB1 and DQB1 were typed in roughly 620-630 donors, DQA1 in 522, DPA1 in some 570, and DPB1 in just under 490.

Unmatched junction bases come to 8, with V trimmed by 2 bases and J by 1 base. From cysteine to phenylalanine, the CDR3 is 18 amino acids long. Only CDR3 DNA is held: 54 bases, read in frame from base 1. CDR1 is given as SGHRS and CDR2 as YFSETQ, both from the germline V gene. The library was obtained by the immunoSEQ multiplex PCR assay. For the multiplex PCR, a mixture combining 60 forward primers for TCR Vbeta segments and 13 reverse primers for TCR Jbeta segments was used. The CDR3 region of rearranged TCR beta genes was amplified from genomic DNA by a multiplex PCR assay. The amplified TCR beta libraries were sequenced on the Illumina HiSeq System as 87-base-pair reads. In the paper's pipeline: A later analysis tallied 75 million to 95 million unique TCR beta chains across the 610 or so repertoires, and 10 million to 11 million of those chains were shared by two or more donors. A nearest-neighbor algorithm error-corrected the raw reads and collapsed the reads into unique sequences, merging closely related sequences to remove PCR and sequencing errors. To assign V, D and J gene segments, CDR3 sequences were aligned to IMGT reference sequences. For a sequence to be retained, a match of at least six nucleotides was required to both a V gene segment and a J gene segment. Rearrangements were called productive when the CDR3 lacked stop codons and stayed in frame with V and J; all others were non-productive. Following IMGT convention, CDR3 was defined as the stretch from the second conserved V-encoded cysteine up to the conserved J-encoded phenylalanine. The earlier analysis of about 640 of the donors excluded any sequence lacking an unambiguous match to a single V gene segment. In an earlier analysis of approximately 500 of the donors, a V segment was called functional when productive rearrangements were above 56.7%, and segregating when the standard deviation between donors exceeded 5%. A statistical classification framework was developed to diagnose cytomegalovirus status using the catalog of TCR beta chain sequences. In a later analysis, TCR nucleotide sequences were compared against IMGT/GENE-DB human TR gene sequences so that V and J genes could be assigned. In a later analysis, CDR3 sequences and most-parsimonious VDJ recombination scenarios were assigned using the TCRdist pipeline. In a later analysis, each TCR beta chain was defined by its CDR3 amino acid sequence together with its V-gene family, and reads lacking a unique V-gene family were excluded. To address suspected cross-contamination and a sequencing artifact, a later analysis removed a few hundred highly shared, low-generation-probability nucleotide sequences. For each public chain, a later analysis derived a clonal expansion index from normalized ranks of inferred template counts within each repertoire. A later analysis computed generation probabilities with a VDJ recombination model fitted to out-of-frame rearrangements, and checked the results against IGoR. In a later analysis, hypergeometric tests were used to score TCR-TCR, TCR-HLA and TCR-CMV co-occurrence, with a repertoire-size bias correction applied to TCR pairs. A later analysis estimated false discovery rates by permuting HLA or CMV assignments 20 times. In a later analysis, co-occurring TCRs were grouped with DBSCAN, and TCRdist sequence similarity was added when clustering was performed within HLA-allele-positive subsets. For co-occurrence clustering, repertoires with fewer than 30,000 or more than 120,000 public chains were excluded, along with roughly 5 repertoires with anomalous nucleotide sharing. TCRdb took this table from immuneACCESS and kept in-frame rearrangements with V and J called. Such tables lack part of the clones; where checked against another copy, unresolved V genes explain under half of the gap, and the rest is unexplained. From that table come the V and J calls and clone size; the DNA was used to work out D and trimming. For this sample the table gives tens of thousands of clones, of which roughly 70% were detected only once. The ten top clones hold 4.9% of the sample.

The investigation overall reported the following: A total of 150 or so TCR beta chains were listed by the study as associated with cytomegalovirus. Roughly uniform sequencing depth across donors was assumed in presence/absence analyses, although this assumption may not hold. A later genetic analysis reported fewer N-insertions in productive TCRs among donors in an Asian-associated ancestry cluster than the approximately 700-donor mean. It was suggested by the authors that the approach could potentially be generalized to other disease states and immunological phenotypes. Across donors, most TCR sequences were observed very rarely, whereas some public TCRs were present in many individuals. Several of the top co-occurrence clusters appeared to be linked to parvovirus B19, influenza, CMV and Epstein-Barr virus, according to a later analysis. A further reported finding was that TCR beta sequences accurately predicted the HLA-A and HLA-B alleles for most subjects in the first cohort. In a later analysis, most CMV-associated TCR beta chains were found to appear HLA-restricted, with HLA associations seemingly driven largely by CMV exposure. For the cohort, immune exposure information was limited to CMV serostatus. A later genetic analysis associated a missense DCLRE1C variant with V-gene and J-gene trimming of TCR beta chains, and an independent cohort replicated the association. In a later analysis, the rate of TCR association differed among HLA loci, with DRB1 alleles having the most associated TCRs and HLA-C alleles having the fewest. The cohort was sequenced for TCR beta chains only, and without alpha or paired-chain data the features that could be detected were limited. An earlier analysis of approximately 570 of the donors showed that most TCR beta V segments appeared in productive rearrangements either about 87% or about 30% of the time, which broadly matched IMGT annotations. Because HLA typing was missing for some donors at each locus, association tests included only the typed subset. Because counts were too low, roughly 16 rarely observed V segments, including chromosome 9 orphons, were left out of the earlier analysis of a few hundred of the donors. In vitro tests confirmed that a few of the cytomegalovirus-associated TCR beta chains recognize cytomegalovirus antigens. Linkage disequilibrium might explain the correlated functional status among segregating V segments, but an unknown experimental factor could not be ruled out. The classifier was reported to diagnose cytomegalovirus status with high specificity and sensitivity in both the original and validation cohorts. When HLA alleles, especially DR and DQ, strongly co-occurred, TCR associations were difficult to assign to individual alleles. At a false discovery rate of 0.05, a later analysis linked some 18,000 TCR beta sequences to specific HLA alleles. Some IMGT-functional V segments, including TRBV6-2 and TRBV6-3, could not be told apart with the 87-base-pair reads, so those segments were excluded. A cluster of highly shared sequence variants was judged likely to be a technical artifact of the sequencing pipeline. In a later analysis, HLA-associated TCR beta chains were found to be more clonally expanded and to have lower generation probabilities than equally common non-associated chains.

The material sequenced was PBMCs. Rearrangement joined TRBV5-1 to TRBJ2-6, with 8 junctional bases fitting TRBD1. The clonotype originates from a man aged 60 to 69 in good health and CMV-seropositive. This receptor carries the CDR3 CASSLGQGVMSGANVLTF. In nucleotide form, the sequence is TGCGCCAGCAGCTTAGGACAGGGCGTTATGTCTGGGGCCAACGTCCTGACTTTC. With all but the CDR3 taken from the reference TRBV5-1 and TRBJ2-6 genes, the full variable domain is: KAGVTQTPRYLIKTRGQQVTLSCSPISGHRSVSWYQQTPGQGLQFLFEYFSETQRNKGNFPGRFSGRQFSNSRSEMNVSTLELGDSALYLCASSLGQGVMSGANVLTFGAGSRLTVL.